Below, 32 T cell receptor beta chains from the same sample are listed, as sequenced in a study of shared clonotypes between healthy human individuals. Clones were sequenced by immunoSEQ multiplex PCR, and TCRdb holds only the in-frame ones, with some missing. The sample lists about 2.4 million clones; 93% were seen once. Input material: naive CD4+ T cells from PBMCs. Subset: CD45RA+ positively selected. These receptors were obtained from a man younger than 35 in good health. Some clones in this sample may be carry-over from other donors' samples.

The count of this clone is one. The chain combines TRBV7-8 with TRBJ2-7; D call uncertain. The CDR3 consists of 18 residues. V was cut by 2 bases and J by 3 bases, with 23 bases left in between. Germline values: CDR1 SGHVS, CDR2 FQNEAQ. The CDR3 region has the DNA TGTGCCAGCAGCTTAAGATCGTCGGCAGAGAGTCCCAACTACGAGCAGTACTTC. Residues: CASSLRSSAESPNYEQYF.

The rearrangement uses TRBV7-2 and TRBJ2-3; 9 bases match TRBD2. The J segment lost 1 base and the V segment lost 3 bases, leaving 2 bases of the junction unmatched. The CDR3 spans 15 residues. The germline V gene encodes CDR1 SGHTA and CDR2 FQGNSA. DNA of the CDR3: TGTGCCAGCAGCTTCGGCGGGAGGGGCACAGATACGCAGTATTTT. This sequence encodes CASSFGGRGTDTQYF.

The chain joins TRBV2 to TRBJ1-1; 9 nucleotides line up with TRBD1. V trimming: 4 bases; J trimming: 7 bases; junction bases outside the gene matches: 7. The CDR3 length is 14 residues. The germline V gene encodes CDR1 SNHLY and CDR2 FYNNEI. The CDR3 region has the DNA TGTGCCAGCAGTGGCCGGACAGGGGAGGATGAAGCTTTCTTT. This translates into CASSGRTGEDEAFF.

The rearrangement joins TRBV7-2 to TRBJ1-3; D remains unclear. Germline V gene sequence: CDR1 SGHTA, CDR2 FQGNSA. Between the trimmed V and J ends, which lost 2 bases and 0 bases, there was a span of 8 bases. The CDR3 covers 15 residues. The CDR3 DNA follows: TGTGCCAGCAGCTTAAGTATTACCTCTGGAAACACCATATATTTT. Amino acids: CASSLSITSGNTIYF. Full variable domain (missing parts from reference TRBV7-2 and TRBJ1-3): GAGVSQSPSNKVTEKGKDVELRCDPISGHTALYWYRQSLGQGLEFLIYFQGNSAPDKSGLPSDRFSAERTGGSVSTLTIQRTQQEDSAVYLCASSLSITSGNTIYFGEGSWLTVV.

This rearrangement joins TRBV19 to TRBJ1-5; unclear D gene. The germline V and J ends were trimmed by 3 bases and 2 bases, with 11 bases remaining between them. The germline V gene has CDR1 LNHDA and CDR2 SQIVND (reference sequence). CDR3 size: 15 residues. The chain's CDR3 is CASSMGRTGNQPQHF. CDR3 nucleotides: TGTGCCAGTAGTATGGGTCGGACCGGCAATCAGCCCCAGCATTTT.

V and J are TRBV5-1 and TRBJ2-6; weak D call: TRBD1 (6 bases). V was cut by 7 bases and J by 0 bases, with 8 bases left in between. CDR3 size: 14 residues. Germline loops: CDR1 SGHRS, CDR2 YFSETQ. The CDR3 DNA is TGCGCCAGCGGGACACCCTCTGGGGCCAACGTCCTGACTTTC. It codes for CASGTPSGANVLTF.

This chain connects TRBV6-6 to TRBJ2-4, with no clear D. The germline V and J ends were trimmed by 5 bases and 1 base, with 15 bases remaining between them. Germline-derived CDR1 and CDR2 are MNHNY and SVGAGI (reference sequence). This CDR3 has 16 amino acids. CDR3 amino acids: CASSPLGSGAKNIQYF. The CDR3 DNA reads TGTGCCAGCAGTCCCCTGGGGTCTGGGGCCAAAAACATTCAGTACTTC.

The chain joins TRBV11-3 to TRBJ2-7, with a weak D call TRBD1 (6 bases). The V and J ends lost 0 bases and 0 bases respectively, with 9 bases between them. Germline V gives CDR1 SGHNT, CDR2 YENEEA. This CDR3 comprises 15 residues. The CDR3 bases are TGTGCCAGCAGCTTAGATGCGGACAGCTCCTACGAGCAGTACTTC. Protein sequence: CASSLDADSSYEQYF.

The chain joins TRBV28 to TRBJ2-2, with 8 bases fitting TRBD2. The V segment lost 5 bases and the J segment 5 bases; nucleotides outside the gene matches: 7. Germline assignment: CDR1 MDHEN and CDR2 SYDVKM. The length of the CDR3 is 15 residues. CDR3 bases: TGTGCCAGCAGTCCCCCGGGGGGGAAAACCGGGGAGCTGTTTTTT. This encodes CASSPPGGKTGELFF.

V gene TRBV6-1 combines with J gene TRBJ2-1, with 9 nucleotides matching TRBD1. CDR1 MNHNS and CDR2 SASEGT come from the germline V gene. The V gene end was trimmed by 7 bases and the J gene end by 6 bases; junction bases not matched to a gene: 7. The CDR3 has 14 residues. CDR3 sequence (DNA): TGTGCCAGCATCGGGACGGACAGGGGCAATGAGCAGTTCTTC. Translating it yields CASIGTDRGNEQFF.

The CDR3 sequence is CASSLGGHTGELFF. CDR3 sequence (DNA): TGTGCCAGCAGCTTAGGCGGGCACACCGGGGAGCTGTTTTTT. The chain combines TRBV11-2 with TRBJ2-2; possible D gene TRBD2, 5 bases. This CDR3 contains 14 residues. CDR1 and CDR2 from the germline V gene are SGHAT and FQNNGV. Trimming shortened V by 1 base and J by 3 bases, and 6 bases separated the two germline ends.

Turning to this clone: Other DNA sequences from this sample encode an identical CDR3 as well. V and J are TRBV5-1 and TRBJ2-1; 10 positions match TRBD2. The germline gives CDR1 SGHRS, CDR2 YFSETQ. This CDR3 region has 15 residues. Losses at the gene ends were 4 bases for V and 3 bases for J; bases not matched to a gene: 4. CDR3 bases: TGCGCCAGCAGCCTCGGACTAGCGGACTACAATGAGCAGTTCTTC. Amino acid sequence: CASSLGLADYNEQFF.

The chain has TRBV5-1 and TRBJ1-5, with a weak D call TRBD1 (6 bases). Trimming pared 2 bases from V and 4 bases from J, leaving 13 bases between. CDR3 length: 15 amino acids. CDR1 and CDR2 from the germline V gene are SGHRS and YFSETQ. CDR3 DNA: TGCGCCAGCAGCTTTAAGGGGGGTGATAATCAGCCCCAGCATTTT. Protein product: CASSFKGGDNQPQHF. Full variable domain (remainder filled in from reference TRBV5-1 and TRBJ1-5): KAGVTQTPRYLIKTRGQQVTLSCSPISGHRSVSWYQQTPGQGLQFLFEYFSETQRNKGNFPGRFSGRQFSNSRSEMNVSTLELGDSALYLCASSFKGGDNQPQHFGDGTRLSIL.

The chain joins TRBV5-1 to TRBJ2-2; D might be TRBD2 (5 bases). CDR1 is SGHRS, CDR2 YFSETQ, per germline. The CDR3 is made up of 15 amino acids. V was cut by 0 bases and J by 4 bases, with 10 bases left in between. The CDR3 sequence: CASSLVSGPTGELFF. In DNA, the CDR3 is TGCGCCAGCAGCTTGGTCAGCGGACCCACCGGGGAGCTGTTTTTT.

This chain links TRBV30 with TRBJ2-3; the D call may be TRBD1 or TRBD2 (6 bases each). CDR3 size: 14 residues. Germline CDR1 is GTSNPN and CDR2 is SVGIG (reference sequence). Trimming took 4 bases from V and 4 from J, leaving 15 bases between them. The CDR3 here is CAWKMGGSADTQYF. The CDR3 DNA is TGTGCCTGGAAAATGGGGGGCAGCGCAGATACGCAGTATTTT.

In its sample, this clone was seen once. The V and J genes are TRBV7-9 and TRBJ2-1; 10 bases agree with TRBD1. CDR1 SEHNR and CDR2 FQNEAQ come from the germline V gene (reference sequence). The CDR3 extends over 16 amino acids. V was pared by 4 bases and J by 6 bases, with 9 bases of the junction left unmatched. CDR3: CASSSAPGQGSNEQFF. CDR3 DNA sequence: TGTGCCAGCAGCTCCGCGCCGGGACAGGGGAGCAATGAGCAGTTCTTC.

The chain uses TRBV6-5 and TRBJ1-4, with 11 bases matching TRBD1. Germline V gene data show CDR1 as MNHEY and CDR2 as SVGAGI. Losses at the gene ends were 6 bases for V and 10 bases for J; bases not matched to a gene: 7. The CDR3 is 14 amino acids. This chain's CDR3 is CASRSKGQGGKLFF. The CDR3 bases are TGTGCCAGCAGATCAAAGGGACAGGGGGGAAAACTGTTTTTT.

This sequence joins TRBV6-6 and TRBJ1-3, with D unclear. Germline V lookup: CDR1 MNHNY, CDR2 SVGAGI (reference sequence). The CDR3 has 16 amino acids. V lost 6 bases to trimming and J lost 0 bases, with 15 bases between them. The CDR3 nucleotides read TGTGCCAGCAGGCAACCTACAGTCAGCTCTGGAAACACCATATATTTT. Protein product: CASRQPTVSSGNTIYF.

V is TRBV7-6 and J is TRBJ2-3; D is perhaps TRBD1 (5 bases). CDR1 and CDR2 from the germline V gene are SGHVS and FNYEAQ. The CDR3 totals 15 residues. Trimming left V 5 bases short and J 2 bases short, with 14 bases between. The CDR3 coding sequence is TGTGCCAGCAGCCGAGTCCAGGGCCTCACAGATACGCAGTATTTT. The encoded protein is CASSRVQGLTDTQYF. Drawing the rest from reference TRBV7-6 and TRBJ2-3, the complete variable domain is GAGVSQSPRYKVTKRGQDVALRCDPISGHVSLYWYRQALGQGPEFLTYFNYEAQQDKSGLPNDRFSAERPEGSISTLTIQRTEQRDSAMYRCASSRVQGLTDTQYFGPGTRLTVL.

V gene TRBV6-4 combines with J gene TRBJ1-2; 7 bases are a match to TRBD1. Germline CDR1 and CDR2: MRHNA and SNTAGT. CDR3 size: 14 residues. With 0 bases clipped from V and 8 bases from J, the junction kept 6 bases outside the gene matches. Written as DNA, the CDR3 is TGTGCCAGCAGTGACTCGACCGGGACAGAGGGCTACACCTTC. Its translation: CASSDSTGTEGYTF.

V and J are TRBV5-1 and TRBJ2-3; 8 nucleotides align to TRBD1. The CDR3 is made up of 16 amino acids. CDR1 is SGHRS and CDR2 is YFSETQ in the germline V gene. V dropped 4 bases and J dropped 3; count of bases not matched to a gene: 10. For the CDR3, the DNA is TGCGCCAGCAGCACCCGGACAGGGATGGGTACAGATACGCAGTATTTT. It encodes CASSTRTGMGTDTQYF.

The chain uses TRBV7-2 and TRBJ2-5; the D gene could be TRBD1 or TRBD2 (6 bases each). The CDR3 runs 14 residues. V was pared by 1 base and J by 7 bases, with 13 bases between. Germline V gene sequence: CDR1 SGHTA, CDR2 FQGNSA. In DNA, the CDR3 is TGTGCCAGCAGCTTAGACGGCGGAGGGGGGACCCAGTACTTC. Translation: CASSLDGGGGTQYF.

The CDR3 loop reads CASSLSREDEQYF. DNA of the CDR3: TGTGCCAGCAGCTTATCGCGGGAGGACGAGCAGTACTTC. The chain employs TRBV7-2 and TRBJ2-7; 8 bases map to TRBD2. Unmatched junction bases numbered 2, after V lost 2 bases and J lost 5 bases. The germline gives CDR1 SGHTA, CDR2 FQGNSA. CDR3 size: 13 residues.

The V gene is TRBV5-8, the J gene TRBJ2-3; possibly TRBD1 or TRBD2 for D (6 bases each). The CDR3 loop spans 15 amino acids. Trimming took off 0 bases at V and 3 bases at J, with 11 bases between the two ends. Germline CDR1 SGHTS, CDR2 YDEGEE. CDR3 loop: CASSLVGGYTDTQYF. Here the CDR3 DNA reads TGTGCCAGCAGCTTGGTCGGGGGCTATACAGATACGCAGTATTTT.

This clone appeared a single time. The rearrangement uses TRBV2 and TRBJ2-1; TRBD2 matches 8 bases. The germline CDR1 and CDR2 sequences are SNHLY and FYNNEI. This CDR3 contains 15 residues. V lost 8 bases and J lost 5; bases outside the gene matches: 11. CDR3 sequence: CASPFPGTRNNEQFF. The DNA of the CDR3 is TGTGCCAGCCCCTTTCCCGGGACTAGAAACAATGAGCAGTTCTTC.

The J gene is TRBJ2-7, the V gene TRBV5-5, with TRBD2 matching 14 bases. The CDR3 is 16 residues long. J gave up 4 bases and V 0 bases, and 3 bases lay outside the gene matches. CDR1 is SGHKS, CDR2 YYEKEE, per germline (reference sequence). Here the CDR3 reads CASSLEGLAGVYEQYF. The CDR3 DNA reads TGTGCCAGCAGCTTGGAGGGACTAGCGGGAGTATACGAGCAGTACTTC.

The rearrangement links TRBV7-3 to TRBJ2-2, with D maybe TRBD1 (6 bases). The V and J ends lost 2 bases and 4 bases respectively, with 14 bases between them. This CDR3 has 16 amino acids. CDR1 is SGHTA, CDR2 FQGTGA, per germline. CDR3 sequence reads: CASSLVPGVSTGELFF. CDR3 nucleotide sequence: TGTGCCAGCAGCTTAGTCCCAGGGGTTTCCACCGGGGAGCTGTTTTTT.

This chain joins TRBV5-4 and TRBJ2-5; 10 positions agree with TRBD2. This CDR3 contains 16 residues. Germline V lookup: CDR1 SGHNT, CDR2 YYREEE (reference sequence). Trimming removed 2 bases from V and 2 bases from J; junction bases left unmatched: 6. CDR3 nucleotides: TGTGCCAGCAGCTTATTTGGGACTAGCGAACAAGAGACCCAGTACTTC. It yields the protein CASSLFGTSEQETQYF. Supplemented by reference TRBV5-4 and TRBJ2-5, the full variable domain reads ETGVTQSPTHLIKTRGQQVTLRCSSQSGHNTVSWYQQALGQGPQFIFQYYREEENGRGNFPPRFSGLQFPNYSSELNVNALELDDSALYLCASSLFGTSEQETQYFGPGTRLLVL.

This clone has a handful of counts. This sequence joins TRBV2 and TRBJ2-4; D is unclear. The CDR3 length is 12 residues. Germline loops: CDR1 SNHLY, CDR2 FYNNEI. V was clipped by 3 bases and J by 9 bases, with 9 bases between them. The CDR3 reads CASSEAVGIQYF. DNA of the CDR3: TGTGCCAGCAGTGAGGCCGTGGGCATTCAGTACTTC.

This chain links TRBV19 with TRBJ2-1; TRBD2 matches at 9 bases. Germline loops: CDR1 LNHDA, CDR2 SQIVND (reference sequence). The CDR3 has 16 residues. Trimming took 10 bases from V and 4 from J; bases not matched to a gene: 14. For the CDR3, the DNA is TGTGCCATCCCCCCGCGGGCTAGCGGGGTTTACAATGAGCAGTTCTTC. Translation: CAIPPRASGVYNEQFF.

This chain joins TRBV7-9 and TRBJ1-1, with D possibly being TRBD1 (5 bases). Looked up from germline, CDR1 is SEHNR and CDR2 is FQNEAQ (reference sequence). V was pared by 7 bases and J by 5 bases, with 14 bases between. This CDR3 region has 13 residues. Written as DNA, the CDR3 is TGTGCCAGCACCCTGGGGGGGAGGACTGAAGCTTTCTTT. Its protein is CASTLGGRTEAFF.

The chain employs TRBV6-1 and TRBJ1-2; the match to TRBD1 covers 7 bases. Germline V gene data show CDR1 as MNHNS and CDR2 as SASEGT. V dropped 6 bases and J dropped 6; count of bases not matched to a gene: 10. The CDR3 spans 14 residues. The DNA of the CDR3 is TGTGCCAGCAGCGGGATACAGGGGAGGGATGGCTACACCTTC. Encoded protein: CASSGIQGRDGYTF.